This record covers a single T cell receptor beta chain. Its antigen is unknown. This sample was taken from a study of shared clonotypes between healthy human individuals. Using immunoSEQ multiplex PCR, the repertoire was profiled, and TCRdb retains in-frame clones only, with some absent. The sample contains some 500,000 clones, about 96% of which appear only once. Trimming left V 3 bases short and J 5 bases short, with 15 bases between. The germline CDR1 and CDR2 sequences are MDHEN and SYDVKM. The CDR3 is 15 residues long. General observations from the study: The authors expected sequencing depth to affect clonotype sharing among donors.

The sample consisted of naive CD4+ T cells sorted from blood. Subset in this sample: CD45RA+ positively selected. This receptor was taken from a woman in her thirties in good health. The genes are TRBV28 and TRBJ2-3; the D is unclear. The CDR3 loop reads CASSFRRPLGDTQYF. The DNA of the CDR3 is TGTGCCAGCAGTTTCAGGCGTCCATTGGGAGATACGCAGTATTTT.